This T cell receptor beta chain was obtained from a study of a mutant IDH1 vaccine in newly diagnosed glioma. Study summary: Beginning 4-6 weeks after radiotherapy alone, or with temozolomide cycles, vaccination took place. Of treated patients, approximately 60% were men and roughly 38% women, averaging about 40 years.

Time point noted: week 11, during vaccination. The investigators gave 300 ug of mutant IDH1 20-mer peptide in each vaccine dose, together with topical imiquimod. This clone was seen once. Its antigen is not identified. Generated by immunoSEQ multiplex PCR, the TCRdb table keeps only in-frame clones and is missing some. The data contain just over 35,000 clones, approximately 80% of them singletons. This CDR3 has 13 residues. Germline assignment: CDR1 SGHNT and CDR2 YYREEE (reference sequence). The V and J ends lost 3 bases and 8 bases respectively, with 12 bases between them. The sequences come from peripheral blood mononuclear cells (PBMCs), collected from a glioma patient whose treatment included an IDH1 peptide vaccine. This TCR was sampled from a woman aged 30 to 39 with glioma. Some clones in this sample may be carry-over from other donors' samples. V and J are TRBV5-4 and TRBJ2-1, with D perhaps matching TRBD2 (5 bases). For the CDR3, the DNA is TGTGCCAGCAGCTGGGGAGCTGGGTATGAGCAGTTCTTC. Its translation: CASSWGAGYEQFF.